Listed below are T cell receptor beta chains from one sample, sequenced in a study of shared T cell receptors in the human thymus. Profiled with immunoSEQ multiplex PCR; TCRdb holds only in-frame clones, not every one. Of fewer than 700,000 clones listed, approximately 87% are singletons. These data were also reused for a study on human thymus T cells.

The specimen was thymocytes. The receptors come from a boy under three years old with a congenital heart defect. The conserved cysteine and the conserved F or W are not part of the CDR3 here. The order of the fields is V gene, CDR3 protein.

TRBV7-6	ASSLSKTYEQY
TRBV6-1	ASFRGGTANYGYT
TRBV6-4	ASSDSNGSDPPGDGYT
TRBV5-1	ASSPGIRISRISNEQF
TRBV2	ASRPSGVYEQY
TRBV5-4	ASSPSLVGPVDTQY
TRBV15	ATSRDLGGRVEETQY
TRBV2	ASILRGQVAREQY
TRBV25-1	ASSECQGQKSTDTQY
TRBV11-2	ASSLVDRGRREETQY
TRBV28	ASSCVWDRRRSNQPQH
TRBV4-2	ASSQDRRGPNEKLF
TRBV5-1	ASSSTSGAFGEQF
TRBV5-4	ASSPDSGVTQY
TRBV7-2	ASSLGTSGSETQY
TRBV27	ASSSFGTSGRIVPETQY
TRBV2	ASSEGRGAEKLF
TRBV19	ASSQGAPTGELF
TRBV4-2	ASSQDWDHRGEPKRMKNIQY
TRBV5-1	ASRLETSGAWEQY